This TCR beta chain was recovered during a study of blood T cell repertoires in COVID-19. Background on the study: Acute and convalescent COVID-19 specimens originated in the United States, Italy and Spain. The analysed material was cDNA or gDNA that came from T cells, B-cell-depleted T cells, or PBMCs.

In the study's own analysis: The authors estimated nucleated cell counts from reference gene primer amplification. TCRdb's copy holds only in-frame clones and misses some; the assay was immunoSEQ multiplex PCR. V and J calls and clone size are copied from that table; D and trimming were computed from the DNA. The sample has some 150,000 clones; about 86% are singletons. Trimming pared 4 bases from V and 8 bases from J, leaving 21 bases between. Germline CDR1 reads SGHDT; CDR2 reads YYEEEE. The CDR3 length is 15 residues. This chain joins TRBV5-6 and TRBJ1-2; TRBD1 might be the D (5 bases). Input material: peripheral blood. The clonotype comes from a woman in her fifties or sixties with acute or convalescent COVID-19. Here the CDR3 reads CASSPRGGRRQGYTF. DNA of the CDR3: TGTGCCAGCAGCCCCCGGGGGGGAAGACGACAAGGCTACACCTTC.